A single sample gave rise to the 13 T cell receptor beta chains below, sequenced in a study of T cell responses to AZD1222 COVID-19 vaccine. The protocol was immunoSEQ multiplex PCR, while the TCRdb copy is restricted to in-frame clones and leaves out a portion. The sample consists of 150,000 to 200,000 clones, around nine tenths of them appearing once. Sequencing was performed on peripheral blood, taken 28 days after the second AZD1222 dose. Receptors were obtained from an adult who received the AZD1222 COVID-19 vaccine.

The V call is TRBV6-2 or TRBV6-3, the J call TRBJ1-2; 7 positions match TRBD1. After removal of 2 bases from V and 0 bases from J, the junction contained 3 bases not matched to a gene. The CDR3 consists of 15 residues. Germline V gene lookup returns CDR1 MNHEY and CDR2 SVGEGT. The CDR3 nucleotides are TGTGCCAGCAGTTACGCGGACAGGCCTAACTATGGCTACACCTTC. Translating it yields CASSYADRPNYGYTF.

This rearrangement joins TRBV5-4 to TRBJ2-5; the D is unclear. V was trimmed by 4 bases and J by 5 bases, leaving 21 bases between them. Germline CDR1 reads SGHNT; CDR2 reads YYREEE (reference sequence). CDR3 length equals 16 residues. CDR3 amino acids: CASSPSAFVGRETQYF. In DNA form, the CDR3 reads TGTGCCAGCAGCCCCTCCGCGTTCGTGGGCCGCGAGACCCAGTACTTC.

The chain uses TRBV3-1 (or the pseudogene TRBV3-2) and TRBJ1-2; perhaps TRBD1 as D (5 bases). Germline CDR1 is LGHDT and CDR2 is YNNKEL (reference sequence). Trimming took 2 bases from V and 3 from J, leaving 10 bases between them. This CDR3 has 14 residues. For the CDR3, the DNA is TGTGCCAGCAGCCAAAGGGGATCGGACTATGGCTACACCTTC. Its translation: CASSQRGSDYGYTF.

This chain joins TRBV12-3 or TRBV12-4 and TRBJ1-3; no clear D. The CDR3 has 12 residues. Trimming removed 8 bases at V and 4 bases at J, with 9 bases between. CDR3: CASQSPGNTIYF. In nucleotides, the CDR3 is TGTGCCAGCCAATCCCCAGGAAACACCATATATTTT.

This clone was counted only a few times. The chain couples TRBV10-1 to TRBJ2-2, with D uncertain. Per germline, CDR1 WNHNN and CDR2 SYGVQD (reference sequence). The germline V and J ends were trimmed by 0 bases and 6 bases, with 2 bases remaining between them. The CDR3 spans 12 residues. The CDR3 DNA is TGCGCCAGCAGTGAGTCCCCCGGGGAGCTGTTTTTT. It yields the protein CASSESPGELFF.

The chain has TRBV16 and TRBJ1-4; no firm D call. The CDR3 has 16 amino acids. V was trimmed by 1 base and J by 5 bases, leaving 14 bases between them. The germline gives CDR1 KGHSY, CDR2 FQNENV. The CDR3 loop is CASSQFGRGVNEKLFF. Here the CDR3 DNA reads TGTGCCAGCAGCCAATTCGGTCGGGGAGTGAATGAAAAACTGTTTTTT. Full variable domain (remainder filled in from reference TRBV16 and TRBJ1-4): GEEVAQTPKHLVRGEGQKAKLYCAPIKGHSYVFWYQQVLKNEFKFLISFQNENVFDETGMPKERFSAKCLPNSPCSLEIQATKLEDSAVYFCASSQFGRGVNEKLFFGSGTQLSVL.

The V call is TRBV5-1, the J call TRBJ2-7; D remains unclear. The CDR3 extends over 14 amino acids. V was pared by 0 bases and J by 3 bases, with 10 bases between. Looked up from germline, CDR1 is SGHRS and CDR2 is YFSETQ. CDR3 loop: CASSLVVRDYEQYF. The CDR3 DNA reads TGCGCCAGCAGCTTGGTAGTCAGAGACTACGAGCAGTACTTC.

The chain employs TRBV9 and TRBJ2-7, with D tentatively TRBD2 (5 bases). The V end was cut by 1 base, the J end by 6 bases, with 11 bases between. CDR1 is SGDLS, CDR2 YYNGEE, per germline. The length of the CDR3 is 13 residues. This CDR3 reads CASSVTSAGEQYF. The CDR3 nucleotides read TGTGCCAGCAGCGTAACAAGCGCGGGCGAGCAGTACTTC.

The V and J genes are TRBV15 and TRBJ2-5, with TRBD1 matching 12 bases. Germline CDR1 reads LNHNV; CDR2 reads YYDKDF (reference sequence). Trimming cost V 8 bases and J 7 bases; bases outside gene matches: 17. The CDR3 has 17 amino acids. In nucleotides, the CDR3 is TGTGCCACCTCCTTCCCTGGGGGACAGGGGGCGCGTTTGACCCAGTACTTC. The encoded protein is CATSFPGGQGARLTQYF.

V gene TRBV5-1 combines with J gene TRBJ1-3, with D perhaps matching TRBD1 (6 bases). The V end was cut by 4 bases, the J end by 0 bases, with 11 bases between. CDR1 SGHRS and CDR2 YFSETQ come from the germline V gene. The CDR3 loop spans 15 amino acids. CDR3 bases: TGCGCCAGCAGCGCAGGGACAAGCTCTGGAAACACCATATATTTT. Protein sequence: CASSAGTSSGNTIYF.

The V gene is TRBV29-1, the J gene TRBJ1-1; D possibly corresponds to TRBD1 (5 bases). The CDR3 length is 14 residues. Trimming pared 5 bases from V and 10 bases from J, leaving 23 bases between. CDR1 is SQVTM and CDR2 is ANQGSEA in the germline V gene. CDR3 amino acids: CSVSGLLGFRGAFF. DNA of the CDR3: TGCAGCGTTTCCGGGCTTCTCGGGTTTAGGGGAGCTTTCTTT.

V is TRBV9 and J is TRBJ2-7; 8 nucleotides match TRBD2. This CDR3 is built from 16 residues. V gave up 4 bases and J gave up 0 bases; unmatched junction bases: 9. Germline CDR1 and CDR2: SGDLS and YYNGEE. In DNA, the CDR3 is TGTGCCAGCAGCCAAAATAGCGGGGACCCCTCCTACGAGCAGTACTTC. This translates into CASSQNSGDPSYEQYF.

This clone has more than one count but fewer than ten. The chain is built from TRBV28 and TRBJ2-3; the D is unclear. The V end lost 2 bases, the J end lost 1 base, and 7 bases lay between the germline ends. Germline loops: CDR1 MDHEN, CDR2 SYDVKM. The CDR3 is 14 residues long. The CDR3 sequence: CASSLLGRTDTQYF. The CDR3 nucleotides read TGTGCCAGCAGTTTACTAGGTCGCACAGATACGCAGTATTTT. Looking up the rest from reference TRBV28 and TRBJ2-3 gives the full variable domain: DVKVTQSSRYLVKRTGEKVFLECVQDMDHENMFWYRQDPGLGLRLIYFSYDVKMKEKGDIPEGYSVSREKKERFSLILESASTNQTSMYLCASSLLGRTDTQYFGPGTRLTVL.